The clone carrying this T cell receptor (beta chain) was observed once. Its matching antigen is unknown. Some clones are missing from TCRdb's copy, which holds only in-frame ones; the method was immunoSEQ multiplex PCR. The sample records approximately 70,000 clones, around nine tenths being singletons. The entry originates in a study of OX40 agonist ivuxolimab in advanced cancers. Study as a whole: Intravenous ivuxolimab at 0.01 to 10 mg/kg was given to patients every 2 weeks.

Study-wide results and caveats: The study found that CD8+ T cells averaged more expanded clones than CD4+.

The CDR3 consists of 15 residues. V lost 0 bases to trimming and J lost 4 bases; unmatched junction nucleotides: 6. The germline V gene has CDR1 LNHNV and CDR2 YYDKDF (reference sequence). Sequencing used CD4+ or CD8+ T cells sorted from blood, obtained in a trial of the OX40 agonist ivuxolimab. The receptor's source is an adult with an advanced solid tumor such as melanoma, head and neck, liver or kidney cancer. The chain links TRBV15 to TRBJ2-7; 7 bases are shared with TRBD1. The CDR3 protein is CATSRDQTGSYEQYF. DNA for the CDR3: TGTGCCACCAGCAGAGATCAGACAGGGTCTTACGAGCAGTACTTC.